This T cell receptor beta chain was identified during a study of T cells after posttransplantation cyclophosphamide (dated by TCRdb to the mid-2010s). In the study overall: Using TRB sequencing, the study followed how the T cell repertoire reconstituted after myeloablative bone marrow transplantation in which posttransplantation cyclophosphamide served as GVHD prophylaxis. Samples from 35 to 45 PTCy-treated patients, along with samples from 15 to 20 of their related bone marrow donors, underwent antigen receptor sequencing. Blood from every one of the roughly 30 PTCy patients who had 1-year posttransplant specimens underwent TRB sequencing. In 3 patients, up to about 3 additional blood samples taken between 2 and 5.2 years after transplant also underwent TRB sequencing, as did pretransplant blood from 4 patients. Because TRA and TRB clonality correlated tightly in fewer than ten samples, the subsequent TCR analyses were limited to TRB only. Public TRB sequences were checked against a database of over 3,600 sequences associated with responses to pathogens, tumor antigens, self-antigens and alloantigens. What the research found in general, with its limitations: At 1-2 months, donor-recipient similarity was low but rose over the first year, and the later blood repertoires were often dominated by donor CD8+ memory clones. Across the 45 to 55 patients, TRB clonality was highly associated with recipient CMV seropositivity and CMV reactivation, and diversity with PTCy was similar to that in the CNI/methotrexate controls. The TRB repertoires of T cells infiltrating skin or GI tract showed only limited overlap with the TRB repertoires of T cells in blood.

TRB sequencing used genomic DNA with the immunoSEQ assay at survey resolution or the hsTCRB kit. Processing in the source paper ran as follows. The immunoSEQ software was used for initial read processing, and the LymphoSeq R package was used for repertoire analyses. Clonality was computed as 1 minus normalized Shannon entropy; Gini coefficient was also calculated for each TRB dataset. To infer phenotypes in unsorted samples, TRB sequences from sorted subsets of the recipient or donor were mapped onto unsorted samples from the same recipient. Here the immuneACCESS table is served through TCRdb, limited to in-frame sequences with V and J called. Missing clones are a known gap in these copies; in checked studies unresolved V genes cover under half, and the rest lacks a known reason. For V, J and clone size, that table is used; D and trimming come from the DNA. The sample yields more than 10,000 clones; 80% to 95% were counted once. The ten largest clones capture roughly 3.5% of the sample.

Trimming accounts for 6 bases at V and 0 bases at J, while the number of junction bases matched to no gene is 2. Spanning cysteine to phenylalanine, the CDR3 consists of 15 amino acids. Solely the CDR3 DNA is kept, with 45 bases framed from the first base. CDR1 and CDR2, looked up from the germline V gene, are SGHDN and FVKESK. The treatment or condition label on this specimen signifies: high-dose cyclophosphamide on days +3 and +4 as single-agent GVHD prophylaxis. Busulfan and fludarabine conditioning, a related or unrelated marrow graft, and cyclophosphamide on days +3 and +4 were given to PTCy patients. PTCy-treated patients were drawn from a prospective multi-institutional clinical trial. Peripheral blood and bone marrow mononuclear cells were isolated by Ficoll-Hypaque density centrifugation and were cryopreserved. A note on this clone: Its antigen remains undetermined. The sample holds no much larger clone one base away, and base qualities are not on file.

The sample was PBMCs, taken after allogeneic stem cell transplant with posttransplant cyclophosphamide. The chain links TRBV14 with TRBJ2-4, with TRBD2 identical over 10 junction bases. This TCR derives from a female patient in her 30s who received an allogeneic stem cell transplant from an unrelated donor, was CMV-positive, and had no GVHD. After a transplant, some of the T cells may come from the graft donor. The base sequence is TGTGCCAGCAGTCTAGCGGGGGTAGCCAAAAACATTCAGTACTTC. It codes for CASSLAGVAKNIQYF.